These 13 T cell receptor beta chains were all obtained from the same sample, sequenced in a study of blood T cell repertoires in COVID-19. Some clones are missing from TCRdb's copy, which holds only in-frame ones; the method was immunoSEQ multiplex PCR. The sample carries more than 90,000 clones, 70% to 85% recorded once. Material: peripheral blood. The origin of the receptors is a human donor in a cohort sampled during active COVID-19.

The chain couples TRBV18 to TRBJ1-1; 9 nucleotides agree with TRBD1. The CDR3 totals 13 residues. Germline V CDR1 and CDR2: KGHSH, LQKENI. The V gene end was trimmed by 8 bases and the J gene end by 0 bases; junction bases not matched to a gene: 1. For the CDR3, the DNA is TGTGCCAGCCGACAGGGGGTGAACACTGAAGCTTTCTTT. It is translated as CASRQGVNTEAFF.

The J gene is TRBJ1-4, the V gene TRBV27; 7 bases are a match to TRBD1. V was pared by 3 bases and J by 3 bases, with 7 bases of the junction left unmatched. The germline CDR1 and CDR2 sequences are MNHEY and SMNVEV (reference sequence). This CDR3 contains 16 residues. CDR3 region: CASSFTAGTANEKLFF. CDR3 DNA: TGTGCCAGCAGTTTTACGGCGGGGACAGCTAATGAAAAACTGTTTTTT.

This rearrangement joins TRBV29-1 to TRBJ2-2; TRBD1 agrees at 7 bases. The CDR3 totals 15 residues. J gave up 3 bases and V 6 bases, and 10 bases lay outside the gene matches. Germline CDR1 reads SQVTM; CDR2 reads ANQGSEA. Here the CDR3 reads CSVETGTAYTGELFF. CDR3 bases: TGCAGCGTGGAAACCGGGACAGCTTACACCGGGGAGCTGTTTTTT.

This clone was counted only a few times. DNA of the CDR3: TGTGCCAGCAGCCCAGGGTGGGAGCAGTACTTC. Translation gives CASSPGWEQYF. The rearrangement uses TRBV7-9 and TRBJ2-7, with a weak D call TRBD1 (5 bases). Trimming took off 5 bases at V and 7 bases at J, with 9 bases between the two ends. The germline V gene encodes CDR1 SEHNR and CDR2 FQNEAQ (reference sequence). CDR3 size: 11 residues.

The rearrangement links TRBV7-9 to TRBJ1-4; D not resolved. The CDR3 sequence is 13 residues long. Germline V lookup: CDR1 SEHNR, CDR2 FQNEAQ (reference sequence). The V end lost 1 base, the J end lost 7 bases, and 7 bases lay between the germline ends. The CDR3, as DNA: TGTGCCAGCAGCTTAGGGGAGGGTGAAAAACTGTTTTTT. Protein sequence: CASSLGEGEKLFF.

The chain carries TRBV19 and TRBJ1-1, with 7 positions matching TRBD1. The germline CDR1 and CDR2 sequences are LNHDA and SQIVND (reference sequence). CDR3 length: 15 amino acids. With 7 bases clipped from V and 0 bases from J, the junction kept 8 bases outside the gene matches. The CDR3 coding sequence is TGTGCCAGTATCAAAACAGGGGCCATGAACACTGAAGCTTTCTTT. Protein product: CASIKTGAMNTEAFF.

The genes are TRBV7-8 and TRBJ2-5; TRBD1 agrees at 7 bases. Germline assignment: CDR1 SGHVS and CDR2 FQNEAQ. Trimming cost V 5 bases and J 2 bases; bases outside gene matches: 8. This CDR3 has 15 residues. CDR3 bases: TGTGCCAGCAGCCGTAAAAGGACAGGACAAGAGACCCAGTACTTC. Translated, it gives CASSRKRTGQETQYF.

V usage is TRBV7-9 and J usage is TRBJ1-4; no clear D gene. The CDR3 sequence is 16 residues long. With 4 bases removed from V and 11 bases from J, the gap between germline ends came to 23 bases. Germline V gives CDR1 SEHNR, CDR2 FQNEAQ (reference sequence). CDR3 protein: CASSSHQREVGGKLFF. In DNA form, the CDR3 reads TGTGCCAGCAGCTCACACCAACGGGAAGTGGGAGGGAAACTGTTTTTT.

This chain links TRBV3-1 (or the pseudogene TRBV3-2) with TRBJ2-5; 7 positions match TRBD1. V lost 1 base and J lost 6; bases outside the gene matches: 8. Germline V gene data show CDR1 as LGHDT and CDR2 as YNNKEL (reference sequence). This CDR3 spans 15 amino acids. The CDR3 loop is CASSQGTGGVKTQYF. CDR3 sequence (DNA): TGTGCCAGCAGCCAAGGGACAGGAGGTGTAAAGACCCAGTACTTC.

The chain combines TRBV29-1 with TRBJ1-2, with D possibly TRBD1 on 5 matching bases. CDR1 and CDR2 (germline): SQVTM, ANQGSEA. Trimming pared 7 bases from V and 4 bases from J, leaving 19 bases between. The CDR3 runs 14 residues. The CDR3 DNA follows: TGCAGCGCCCTGACAGTGGGGCTGGTCTATGGCTACACCTTC. Translating gives CSALTVGLVYGYTF.

V is TRBV6-5 and J is TRBJ1-6, with 7 bases fitting TRBD1. Unmatched junction bases numbered 7, after V lost 4 bases and J lost 7 bases. The CDR3 loop spans 15 amino acids. Germline V gives CDR1 MNHEY, CDR2 SVGAGI. The CDR3 bases are TGTGCCAGCAGTTTACTCCAACAGGGGAATTCACCCCTCCACTTT. Protein: CASSLLQQGNSPLHF.

The chain employs TRBV28 and TRBJ1-5, with 8 bases that match TRBD1. Trimming removed 6 bases from V and 7 bases from J; junction bases left unmatched: 5. The CDR3 length is 13 residues. The germline V gene has CDR1 MDHEN and CDR2 SYDVKM. CDR3 in DNA: TGTGCCAGCAGCCAGGACAGGGTCCAGCCCCAGCATTTT. Translation: CASSQDRVQPQHF.

V usage is TRBV5-1 and J usage is TRBJ2-2; D call uncertain. Germline loops: CDR1 SGHRS, CDR2 YFSETQ. Trimming took off 4 bases at V and 0 bases at J, with 7 bases between the two ends. The length of the CDR3 is 14 residues. This CDR3 is CASSAPTNTGELFF. The CDR3 DNA follows: TGCGCCAGCAGCGCCCCTACGAACACCGGGGAGCTGTTTTTT.